The clone carrying this TCR beta chain was seen only a few times. The target antigen is unknown. With V trimmed by 9 bases and J by 5 bases, 4 bases remained unmatched. The germline V gene has CDR1 KGHDR and CDR2 SFDVKD. This CDR3 contains 13 residues. In terms of origin and age, donors were healthy Caucasian individuals from Russia aged roughly 6 to 95. They isolated at least 7 million PBMCs from each sample. This sample was included in a study of blood T cells in healthy people across ages. Overall study results and limits: Unsorted PBMCs prevented conclusive naive versus antigen-experienced comparison. Diversity was higher, and naive CD4+ cells more numerous, in long-lived donors than in aged donors.

Combining a sample-barcoded 5' primer with a J-beta primer mix, a second PCR ran for about 6 to 12 cycles. One entry per CDR3 protein, called by TCRdb with MiXCR from the 5' RACE reads. In the table there are hundreds of thousands of distinct CDR3 sequences, approximately 40% of which are singletons. The gene calls are TRBV24-1 and TRBJ2-5; TRBD1 matches 11 bases. The source is a man older than 75 in good health. Specimen: blood. CDR3 sequence reads: CATGTGGGETQYF. The CDR3 nucleotides are TGTGCCACCGGGACAGGGGGTGGGGAGACCCAGTACTTC.